A selection of T cell receptor beta chains follows, all from one sample in a study of T cells in localized non-small cell lung cancer. Profiled with immunoSEQ multiplex PCR; TCRdb holds only in-frame clones, not every one. The data hold more than 100,000 clones, with more than 80% observed a single time. The sample here was peripheral blood, taken before any cancer treatment. Every receptor here comes from a female donor aged 60 or older with stage I lung adenocarcinoma. Each CDR3 is given with its conserved first and last residue. D genes are given only for firm matches. Some rows mark clone size as missing; the rest say once, few, many or name a class of expanded clone.

>TRBV6-6|TRBJ2-3|TRBD1|-
CASTDRGGAWLHTQYF
TGTGCCAGCACCGACAGGGGGGGCGCCTGGCTACATACGCAGTATTTT
>TRBV28|TRBJ1-3|TRBD1|-
CASSLPTGVGNTIYF
TGTGCCAGCAGTCTACCTACAGGGGTTGGAAACACCATATATTTT
>TRBV11-2|TRBJ2-1|-|few
CASSLFDEQFF
TGTGCCAGCAGCTTATTTGATGAGCAGTTCTTC
>TRBV7-8|TRBJ1-4|TRBD1|-
CASSQGVGMSEKLFF
TGTGCCAGCAGCCAGGGGGTGGGCATGAGTGAAAAACTGTTTTTT
>TRBV5-5|TRBJ1-1|TRBD1|-
CASSLLRQGENTEAFF
TGTGCCAGCAGCTTGCTAAGACAGGGGGAGAACACTGAAGCTTTCTTT
>TRBV19|TRBJ2-1|TRBD1|-
CASSRDRTYNEQFF
TGTGCCAGTAGCAGGGACAGGACCTACAATGAGCAGTTCTTC
>TRBV11-2|TRBJ2-1|-|-
CASSLGRNEQFF
TGTGCCAGCAGCTTAGGGCGCAATGAGCAGTTCTTC
>TRBV19|TRBJ2-5|-|-
CASSMGWAAQETQYF
TGTGCCAGTAGTATGGGATGGGCAGCCCAAGAGACCCAGTACTTC
>TRBV9|TRBJ1-4|-|-
CASSAGVGSEEKLFF
TGTGCCAGCAGCGCCGGGGTCGGGTCTGAAGAAAAACTGTTTTTT
>TRBV19|TRBJ2-7|TRBD1|once
CASSTGQGFEQYF
TGTGCCAGTAGTACCGGACAGGGATTTGAGCAGTACTTC
>TRBV6-4|TRBJ2-7|TRBD2|-
CASSDLAGVGEQYF
TGTGCCAGCAGTGACTTAGCGGGAGTAGGAGAGCAGTACTTC
>TRBV19|TRBJ1-1|-|-
CASSTPLTGYSEAFF
TGTGCCAGTAGTACCCCCCTAACAGGATACTCTGAAGCTTTCTTT
>TRBV5-1|TRBJ2-6|-|-
CASSLAQFRSGANVLTF
TGCGCCAGCAGCTTGGCCCAGTTCCGCTCTGGGGCCAACGTCCTGACTTTC
>TRBV6-6|TRBJ2-1|TRBD2|-
CATGGFVEQFF
TGTGCCACCGGGGGGTTTGTTGAGCAGTTCTTC
>TRBV4-1|TRBJ2-7|TRBD2|-
CASSQGLGREVRRQYF
TGCGCCAGCAGCCAAGGACTAGGGCGGGAGGTTCGTCGGCAGTACTTC
>TRBV2|TRBJ2-7|TRBD2|few
CASSEDSGSIDEQYF
TGTGCCAGCAGTGAGGATAGCGGGAGCATAGACGAGCAGTACTTC
>TRBV11-3|TRBJ2-1|-|-
CASSYEGPNEQFF
TGTGCCAGCAGCTATGAGGGGCCGAATGAGCAGTTCTTC
>TRBV5-1|TRBJ2-3|-|-
CASSLAGDGTQYF
TGCGCCAGCAGCTTGGCCGGTGATGGTACGCAGTATTTT
>TRBV9|TRBJ2-2|-|few
CASSVGGGTGELFF
TGTGCCAGCAGCGTAGGGGGAGGTACCGGGGAGCTGTTTTTT
>TRBV5-1|TRBJ1-2|-|-
CASSLGGNYGYTF
TGCGCCAGCAGCTTGGGAGGTAACTATGGCTACACCTTC
>TRBV11-2|TRBJ2-2|-|-
CASSLGRGRTRTGELFF
TGTGCCAGCAGCTTAGGGCGGGGCAGGACTCGGACCGGGGAGCTGTTTTTT
>TRBV14|TRBJ2-7|TRBD1|few
CASALPGTGVYEQYF
TGTGCCAGCGCACTTCCCGGGACAGGCGTCTACGAGCAGTACTTC
>TRBV28|TRBJ2-3|-|-
CAGQGDYTDTQYF
TGTGCCGGGCAGGGGGACTACACAGATACGCAGTATTTT
>TRBV6-1|TRBJ2-3|-|few
CASSDWGVDTQYF
TGTGCCAGCAGTGATTGGGGAGTAGATACGCAGTATTTT
>TRBV28|TRBJ2-3|TRBD2|-
CASSLRPGRGSDTQYF
TGTGCCAGCAGTTTACGCCCCGGGAGGGGGTCAGATACGCAGTATTTT
>TRBV5-4|TRBJ1-3|-|-
CASSTGSGNTIYF
TGTGCCAGCAGCACGGGCTCAGGGAACACCATATATTTT
>TRBV27|TRBJ1-2|-|-
CASRPGQIQNYGYTF
TGTGCCAGCAGACCCGGACAGATCCAAAACTATGGCTACACCTTC
>TRBV5-1|TRBJ2-1|-|-
CASSMNPSSPYNEQFF
TGCGCCAGCAGCATGAACCCTAGCTCCCCCTACAATGAGCAGTTCTTC
>TRBV6-4|TRBJ2-5|-|-
CASSEQAQETQYF
TGTGCCAGCAGTGAACAGGCTCAGGAGACCCAGTACTTC
>TRBV10-1|TRBJ2-7|TRBD2|-
CASSAGTSGSYEQYF
TGCGCCAGCAGCGCCGGGACTAGCGGGAGCTACGAGCAGTACTTC
>TRBV7-3|TRBJ1-5|-|-
CASSLSINQPQHF
TGTGCCAGCAGCCTCAGTATAAATCAGCCCCAGCATTTT
>TRBV5-1|TRBJ2-2|-|-
CASSPEGRGTGELFF
TGCGCCAGCAGCCCCGAGGGCCGGGGCACCGGGGAGCTGTTTTTT
>TRBV29-1|TRBJ2-7|TRBD2|once
CSAMVRGGFDEQYF
TGCAGCGCCATGGTTAGGGGAGGGTTTGACGAGCAGTACTTC
>TRBV28|TRBJ2-4|-|-
CASRGAVAKNIQYF
TGTGCGAGCAGGGGGGCTGTCGCCAAAAACATTCAGTACTTC
>TRBV7-2|TRBJ2-2|TRBD1|once
CASSPTGANTGELFF
TGTGCCAGCAGCCCCACAGGGGCGAACACCGGGGAGCTGTTTTTT
>TRBV18|TRBJ2-7|TRBD1|-
CASSPGDREYEQYF
TGTGCCAGCTCACCGGGGGACAGGGAATACGAGCAGTACTTC
>TRBV6-1|TRBJ2-1|-|-
CAIAEGVGLNEQFF
TGTGCCATCGCCGAGGGGGTGGGTTTGAATGAGCAGTTCTTC
>TRBV6-1|TRBJ2-7|-|-
CASSEARFEQYF
TGTGCCAGCAGTGAGGCGCGGTTCGAGCAGTACTTC
>TRBV29-1|TRBJ2-1|-|-
CSVQGTPYNEQFF
TGCAGCGTCCAAGGGACTCCTTACAATGAGCAGTTCTTC
>TRBV7-9|TRBJ2-7|-|-
CASSEEDRSYEQYF
TGTGCCAGCAGTGAGGAGGACCGATCCTACGAGCAGTACTTC
>TRBV9|TRBJ2-3|TRBD2|-
CASSPAGVPQDTQYF
TGTGCCAGCAGCCCCGCGGGGGTCCCCCAGGACACGCAGTATTTT
>TRBV7-6|TRBJ2-7|TRBD1|-
CASSSGTGGFYEQYF
TGTGCCAGCAGCTCCGGGACAGGGGGCTTCTACGAGCAGTACTTC